The rows below give T cell receptor beta chains drawn from one sample of a study of T-cell memory formation after mild COVID-19. A single record per CDR3 protein comes from TCRdb applying MiXCR to the 5' RACE reads. The sample has fewer than 700,000 distinct CDR3 sequences; approximately 18% are singletons. Material for sequencing was PBMCs or a T cell subset sorted from them (not recorded which). These receptors were obtained from an adult woman who had mild COVID-19 (a few samples of this study predate the infection). Cell type and time point are not known. Both conserved end residues are part of each CDR3. A D gene is named only where the DNA matches it firmly. Where a row states a size, it is once, few, many or the class of an expanded clone; other rows omit it.

TRBV15	TRBD1	few	TRBJ2-3	CATSRTGETDTQYF	TGTGCCACCAGCCGTACAGGGGAAACAGATACGCAGTATTTT
TRBV30	NA	NA	TRBJ2-3	CAWSPTTRSTDTQYF	TGTGCCTGGAGTCCAACGACCAGAAGCACAGATACGCAGTATTTT
TRBV11-3	NA	NA	TRBJ2-7	CASSLMKYEQYF	TGTGCCAGCAGCTTAATGAAATACGAGCAGTACTTC
TRBV21-1	NA	once	TRBJ2-3	CASSKEERGRRVDTQYF	TGTGCCAGCAGCAAGGAGGAGCGGGGGAGACGAGTAGATACGCAGTATTTT
TRBV9	TRBD1	few	TRBJ1-1	CASSVGDRADTEAFF	TGTGCCAGCAGCGTTGGGGACAGGGCGGACACTGAAGCTTTCTTT
TRBV7-6	TRBD1	few	TRBJ2-5	CASRDERQGWQETQYF	TGTGCCAGCAGGGATGAACGACAGGGTTGGCAAGAGACCCAGTACTTC
TRBV6-6	TRBD2	few	TRBJ2-1	CASSFEGLAGFDEQFF	TGTGCCAGCAGTTTCGAGGGACTAGCGGGTTTCGATGAGCAGTTCTTC
TRBV29-1	TRBD1	NA	TRBJ1-3	CSVQNTGGAGNTIYF	TGCAGCGTTCAGAACACAGGGGGCGCCGGAAACACCATATATTTT
TRBV20-1	TRBD1	few	TRBJ1-5	CSAMDRGTYSNQPQHF	TGCAGTGCTATGGACAGGGGGACTTATAGCAATCAGCCCCAGCATTTT
TRBV5-1	TRBD1	NA	TRBJ1-4	CASSPNRGSREKLFF	TGCGCCAGCAGCCCTAACAGGGGATCAAGGGAAAAACTGTTTTTT
TRBV5-1	NA	NA	TRBJ1-2	CASSSREGQHYGYTF	TGCGCCAGCAGCTCAAGGGAGGGGCAGCACTATGGCTACACCTTC
TRBV7-9	NA	NA	TRBJ2-7	CASSPPTGQTYEQYF	TGTGCCAGCAGCCCCCCCACTGGACAGACCTACGAGCAGTACTTC
TRBV4-1	TRBD1	many	TRBJ2-7	CASSPGGDRAYEQYF	TGCGCCAGCAGCCCTGGGGGGGACAGGGCGTACGAGCAGTACTTC
TRBV18	NA	NA	TRBJ2-1	CASSPPSGVHEQFF	TGTGCCAGCTCACCACCGTCGGGGGTCCATGAGCAGTTCTTC
TRBV2	NA	NA	TRBJ2-6	CAIGALGANVLTF	TGTGCCATAGGGGCGCTCGGGGCCAACGTCCTGACTTTC